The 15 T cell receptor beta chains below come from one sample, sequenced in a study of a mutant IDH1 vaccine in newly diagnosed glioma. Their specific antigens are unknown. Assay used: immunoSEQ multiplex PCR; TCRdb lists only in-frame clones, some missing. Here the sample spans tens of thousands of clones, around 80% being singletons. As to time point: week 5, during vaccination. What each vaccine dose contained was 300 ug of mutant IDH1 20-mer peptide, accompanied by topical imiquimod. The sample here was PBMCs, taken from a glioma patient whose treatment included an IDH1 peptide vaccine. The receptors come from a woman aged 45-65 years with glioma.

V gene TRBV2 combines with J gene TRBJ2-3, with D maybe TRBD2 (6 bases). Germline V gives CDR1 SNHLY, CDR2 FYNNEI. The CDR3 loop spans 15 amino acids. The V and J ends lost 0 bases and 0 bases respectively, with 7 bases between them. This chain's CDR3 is CASSEAGTSTDTQYF. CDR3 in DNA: TGTGCCAGCAGTGAAGCCGGGACTAGCACAGATACGCAGTATTTT.

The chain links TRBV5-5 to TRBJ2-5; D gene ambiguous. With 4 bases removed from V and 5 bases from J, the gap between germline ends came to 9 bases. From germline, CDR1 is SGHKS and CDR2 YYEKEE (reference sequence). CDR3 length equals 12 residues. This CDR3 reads CASSAQWETQYF. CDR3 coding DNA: TGTGCCAGCAGCGCGCAGTGGGAGACCCAGTACTTC.

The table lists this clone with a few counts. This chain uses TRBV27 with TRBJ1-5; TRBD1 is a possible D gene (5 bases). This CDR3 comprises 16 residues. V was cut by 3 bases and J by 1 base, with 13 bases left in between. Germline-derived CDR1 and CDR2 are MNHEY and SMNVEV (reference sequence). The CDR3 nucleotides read TGTGCCAGCAGTTTCGCCCCGGGACGGAGCAATCAGCCCCAGCATTTT. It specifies CASSFAPGRSNQPQHF.

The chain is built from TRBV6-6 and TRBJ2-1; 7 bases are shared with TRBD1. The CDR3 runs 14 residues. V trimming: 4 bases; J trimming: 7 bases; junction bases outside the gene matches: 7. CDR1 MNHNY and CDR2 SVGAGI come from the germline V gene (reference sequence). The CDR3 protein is CASSSGGTLNEQFF. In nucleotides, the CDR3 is TGTGCCAGCAGTTCAGGGGGAACTTTGAATGAGCAGTTCTTC.

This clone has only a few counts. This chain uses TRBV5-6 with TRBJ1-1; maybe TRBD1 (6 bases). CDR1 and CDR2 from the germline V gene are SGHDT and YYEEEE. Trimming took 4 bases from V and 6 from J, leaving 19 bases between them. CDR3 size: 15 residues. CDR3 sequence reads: CASSLRGAALAEAFF. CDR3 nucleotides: TGTGCCAGCAGCCTACGGGGGGCCGCATTGGCTGAAGCTTTCTTT.

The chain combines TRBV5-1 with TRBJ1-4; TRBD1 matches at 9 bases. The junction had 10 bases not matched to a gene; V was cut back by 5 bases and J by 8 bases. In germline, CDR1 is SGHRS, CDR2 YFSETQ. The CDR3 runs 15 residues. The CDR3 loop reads CASSLTGTGYEKLFF. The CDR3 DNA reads TGCGCCAGCAGTTTAACCGGGACAGGGTACGAAAAACTGTTTTTT. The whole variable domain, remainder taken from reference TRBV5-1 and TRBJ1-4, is KAGVTQTPRYLIKTRGQQVTLSCSPISGHRSVSWYQQTPGQGLQFLFEYFSETQRNKGNFPGRFSGRQFSNSRSEMNVSTLELGDSALYLCASSLTGTGYEKLFFGSGTQLSVL.

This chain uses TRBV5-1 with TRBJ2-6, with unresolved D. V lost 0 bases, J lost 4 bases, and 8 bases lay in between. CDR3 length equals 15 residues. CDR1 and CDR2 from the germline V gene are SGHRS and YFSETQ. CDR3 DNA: TGCGCCAGCAGCTTGGCCAACTCCGGGGCCAACGTCCTGACTTTC. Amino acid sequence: CASSLANSGANVLTF.

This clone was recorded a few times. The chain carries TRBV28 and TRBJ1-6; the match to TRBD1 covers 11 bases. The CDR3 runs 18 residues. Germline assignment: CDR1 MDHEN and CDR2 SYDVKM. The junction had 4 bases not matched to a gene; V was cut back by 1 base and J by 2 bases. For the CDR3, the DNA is TGTGCCAGCAGTTTATTCGGACAGGGGGCGGCCTATAATTCACCCCTCCACTTT. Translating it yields CASSLFGQGAAYNSPLHF.

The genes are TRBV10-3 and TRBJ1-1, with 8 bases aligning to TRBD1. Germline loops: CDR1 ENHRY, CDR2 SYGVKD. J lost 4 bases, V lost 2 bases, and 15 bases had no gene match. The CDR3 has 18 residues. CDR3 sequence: CAISEKGQVNDGGTEAFF. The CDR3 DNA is TGTGCCATCAGTGAGAAGGGACAGGTTAACGACGGGGGCACTGAAGCTTTCTTT.

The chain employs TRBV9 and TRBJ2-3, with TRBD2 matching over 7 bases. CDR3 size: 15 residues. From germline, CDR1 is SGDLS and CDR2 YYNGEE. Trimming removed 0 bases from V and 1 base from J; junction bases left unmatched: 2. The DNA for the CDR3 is TGTGCCAGCAGCGTAGGGGCGGGGGGCACAGATACGCAGTATTTT. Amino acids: CASSVGAGGTDTQYF.

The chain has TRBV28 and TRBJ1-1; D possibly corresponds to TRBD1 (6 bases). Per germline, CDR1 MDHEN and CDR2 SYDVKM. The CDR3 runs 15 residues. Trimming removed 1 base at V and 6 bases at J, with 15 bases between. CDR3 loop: CASSLYRPYRAEAFF. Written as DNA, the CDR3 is TGTGCCAGCAGTTTATATCGGCCTTACAGGGCTGAAGCTTTCTTT.

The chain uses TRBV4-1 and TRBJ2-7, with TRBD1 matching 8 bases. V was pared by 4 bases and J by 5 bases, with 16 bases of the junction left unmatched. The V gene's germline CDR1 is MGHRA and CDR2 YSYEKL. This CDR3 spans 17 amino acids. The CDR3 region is CASSPTPGRTGPHEQYF. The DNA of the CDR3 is TGCGCCAGCAGCCCTACCCCTGGCCGGACAGGGCCACACGAGCAGTACTTC.

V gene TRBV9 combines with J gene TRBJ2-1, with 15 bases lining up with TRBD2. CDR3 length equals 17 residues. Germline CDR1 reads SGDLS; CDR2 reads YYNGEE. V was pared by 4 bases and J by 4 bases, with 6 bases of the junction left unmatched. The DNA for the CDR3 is TGTGCCAGCAGCCCCGGGACTAGCGGGGGGACGTACAATGAGCAGTTCTTC. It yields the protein CASSPGTSGGTYNEQFF.

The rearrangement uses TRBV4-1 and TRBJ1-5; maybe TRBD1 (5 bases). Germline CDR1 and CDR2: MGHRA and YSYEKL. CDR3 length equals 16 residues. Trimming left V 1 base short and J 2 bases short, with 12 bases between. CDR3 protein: CASSQGGVIGNQPQHF. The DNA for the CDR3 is TGCGCCAGCAGCCAAGGGGGGGTCATCGGCAATCAGCCCCAGCATTTT.

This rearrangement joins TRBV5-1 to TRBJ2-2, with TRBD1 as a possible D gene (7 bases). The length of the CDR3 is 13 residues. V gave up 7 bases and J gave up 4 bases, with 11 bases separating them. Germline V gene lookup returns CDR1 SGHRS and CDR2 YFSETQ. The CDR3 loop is CASGTAGTGELFF. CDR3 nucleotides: TGCGCCAGCGGGACAGCGGGCACCGGGGAGCTGTTTTTT.